These 15 T cell receptor beta chains came from one sample sequenced in a study of blood T cell repertoires in COVID-19. Some clones are missing from TCRdb's copy, which holds only in-frame ones; the method was immunoSEQ multiplex PCR. The top ten hold roughly 10% of the sample, which has 95,000 to 100,000 clones, 80% to 90% seen once. The material sequenced was peripheral blood. The receptors stem from a woman aged 25-40 years with acute or convalescent COVID-19.

This clone has a handful of counts. The chain employs TRBV30 and TRBJ1-6, with 9 bases that match TRBD1. J was trimmed by 5 bases and V by 0 bases; bases with no gene match: 2. The CDR3 contains 15 residues. CDR1 and CDR2 (germline): GTSNPN, SVGIG (reference sequence). The CDR3 sequence: CAWSVRDRDNSPLHF. CDR3 DNA: TGTGCCTGGAGTGTTCGGGACAGGGATAATTCACCCCTCCACTTT.

V and J are TRBV19 and TRBJ1-4; tentatively, D is TRBD1 (5 bases). The germline CDR1 and CDR2 sequences are LNHDA and SQIVND (reference sequence). V dropped 7 bases and J dropped 7 bases, with 16 bases sitting between them. CDR3 length: 14 amino acids. CDR3 nucleotides: TGTGCCAGTACCACCAGGGCGCGCATTGAAAAACTGTTTTTT. Translating it yields CASTTRARIEKLFF. Full variable domain (outside the CDR3, taken from reference TRBV19 and TRBJ1-4): DGGITQSPKYLFRKEGQNVTLSCEQNLNHDAMYWYRQDPGQGLRLIYYSQIVNDFQKGDIAEGYSVSREKKESFPLTVTSAQKNPTAFYLCASTTRARIEKLFFGSGTQLSVL.

V and J are TRBV7-8 and TRBJ1-2, with D perhaps TRBD1 (6 bases). The CDR3 is 15 residues long. Germline CDR1 is SGHVS and CDR2 is FQNEAQ. V lost 5 bases, J lost 0 bases, and 13 bases lay in between. CDR3 sequence: CASSQNRASNYGYTF. Written as DNA, the CDR3 is TGTGCCAGCAGCCAAAACAGGGCGTCTAACTATGGCTACACCTTC.

In DNA, the CDR3 is TGTGCCAGCAGCCTACAACCGACAGGGGGCCTCGAGCAGTACTTC. The encoded protein is CASSLQPTGGLEQYF. The genes are TRBV9 and TRBJ2-7; 10 nucleotides match TRBD1. V was clipped by 4 bases and J by 6 bases; unmatched bases: 10. Germline CDR1 and CDR2: SGDLS and YYNGEE. The CDR3 runs to 15 residues.

The V call is TRBV4-1, the J call TRBJ1-4; TRBD1 aligns across 9 bases. V was clipped by 2 bases and J by 5 bases; unmatched bases: 3. The CDR3 loop spans 15 amino acids. Germline V gene sequence: CDR1 MGHRA, CDR2 YSYEKL. CDR3 amino acids: CASSQSGQGNEKLFF. The CDR3 DNA follows: TGCGCCAGCAGCCAATCCGGACAGGGGAATGAAAAACTGTTTTTT.

V and J are TRBV5-4 and TRBJ1-1, with D possibly matching TRBD1 (6 bases). This CDR3 region has 13 residues. CDR1 is SGHNT and CDR2 is YYREEE in the germline V gene (reference sequence). The ends were cut back, 3 bases at V and 8 bases at J, with 14 bases in the middle. For the CDR3, the DNA is TGTGCCAGCAGCTCGGACAGAGGAAGAGAAGCTTTCTTT. Protein product: CASSSDRGREAFF.

In its sample, this clone was seen a few times. The CDR3 region is CASGGPFTGDYGYTF. DNA of the CDR3: TGTGCCAGCGGGGGCCCCTTTACAGGGGACTATGGCTACACCTTC. This chain uses TRBV6-5 with TRBJ1-2; 7 bases agree with TRBD1. Germline V lookup: CDR1 MNHEY, CDR2 SVGAGI. The CDR3 loop spans 15 amino acids. The V gene end was trimmed by 8 bases and the J gene end by 3 bases; junction bases not matched to a gene: 12.

V gene TRBV4-2 combines with J gene TRBJ1-5; D is unclear. This CDR3 region has 13 residues. The germline V gene encodes CDR1 LGHNA and CDR2 YNFKEQ. V was pared by 2 bases and J by 7 bases, with 9 bases between. The CDR3 nucleotides read TGTGCCAGCAGCCAATATCCGGGGCAGCCCCAGCATTTT. This sequence encodes CASSQYPGQPQHF.

The chain joins TRBV18 to TRBJ1-5; 7 nucleotides agree with TRBD1. This CDR3 has 14 residues. V lost 9 bases and J lost 2; bases outside the gene matches: 7. Germline loops: CDR1 KGHSH, CDR2 LQKENI. CDR3 DNA: TGTGCCAGTACCGGGACAGTGGGCAATCAGCCCCAGCATTTT. Its translation is CASTGTVGNQPQHF.

The chain carries TRBV9 and TRBJ2-2; TRBD1 matches at 7 bases. The V and J ends lost 3 bases and 5 bases, in that order; junction bases with no gene match: 7. Looked up from germline, CDR1 is SGDLS and CDR2 is YYNGEE. This CDR3 has 15 amino acids. The CDR3 region is CASSGSGGITGELFF. In nucleotides, the CDR3 is TGTGCCAGCAGCGGGTCAGGGGGAATTACCGGGGAGCTGTTTTTT.

The table lists this clone with a count of one. The CDR3 region is CASSRAGGYEQYF. For the CDR3, the DNA is TGTGCCAGCAGTCGTGCGGGGGGCTACGAGCAGTACTTC. The chain recombines TRBV2 with TRBJ2-7; 8 bases are a match to TRBD2. V was pared by 5 bases and J by 3 bases, with 3 bases of the junction left unmatched. The CDR3 spans 13 residues. CDR1 is SNHLY and CDR2 is FYNNEI in the germline V gene.

The V and J genes are TRBV30 and TRBJ1-3; D perhaps matches TRBD1 (5 bases). There are 12 residues in the CDR3. CDR1 is GTSNPN, CDR2 SVGIG, per germline (reference sequence). The V and J ends lost 2 bases and 8 bases respectively, with 10 bases between them. Here the CDR3 reads CAWSPGVDTIYF. CDR3 coding DNA: TGTGCCTGGAGTCCGGGGGTCGACACCATATATTTT.

The J gene is TRBJ1-3, the V gene TRBV29-1; D call uncertain. CDR1 and CDR2 from the germline V gene are SQVTM and ANQGSEA. CDR3 size: 15 residues. Between the trimmed V and J ends, which lost 7 bases and 0 bases, there was a span of 16 bases. CDR3 DNA sequence: TGCAGCGCCGTTGCGGCAGCCACCTCTGGAAACACCATATATTTT. This sequence encodes CSAVAAATSGNTIYF.

The J gene is TRBJ2-1, the V gene TRBV27, with D tentatively TRBD2 (5 bases). This CDR3 comprises 17 residues. CDR1 is MNHEY and CDR2 is SMNVEV in the germline V gene (reference sequence). Trimming pared 2 bases from V and 0 bases from J, leaving 14 bases between. The CDR3 region is CASSLIPGSGSYNEQFF. The CDR3 nucleotides read TGTGCCAGCAGTTTAATCCCGGGCAGCGGCTCCTACAATGAGCAGTTCTTC.

The genes are TRBV6-5 and TRBJ1-5, with 9 positions matching TRBD1. Germline V gene sequence: CDR1 MNHEY, CDR2 SVGAGI. The CDR3 consists of 16 residues. V lost 0 bases and J lost 5; bases outside the gene matches: 5. In DNA, the CDR3 is TGTGCCAGCAGTTACTCGAAGGACAGGGGATATCAGCCCCAGCATTTT. Residues: CASSYSKDRGYQPQHF.